The clone carrying this T cell receptor (beta chain) was seen just once. Its antigen is unknown. This entry belongs to a study of cytomegalovirus exposure and HLA in healthy donors. On the study more broadly: For the approximately 420 genotyped donors, more than 65% fell within the Caucasian-associated ancestry cluster.

The study's findings and limits: The study carried out a later analysis of TCR beta sequences. It associated some 15,000 of them with specific HLA alleles at a false discovery rate of 0.05. Whilst most TCR sequences proved rare, a subset of public TCRs occurred across many donors.

With 60 Vbeta and 13 Jbeta primers, the PCR was carried out. Sequencing was performed with immunoSEQ multiplex PCR; in TCRdb, only in-frame clones are kept and a portion is missing. Of some 140,000 clones listed, roughly three quarters are singletons. The sequencing sample was made of PBMCs. The sequence came from a man younger than 40 in good health and CMV-seropositive.

The DNA of the CDR3 is TGTGCCAGCACGGACAGGGAAAACACCGGGGAGCTGTTTTTT. It specifies CASTDRENTGELFF. The chain couples TRBV25-1 to TRBJ2-2, with TRBD1 matching 8 bases. The germline V gene has CDR1 MGHDK and CDR2 SYGVNS. The CDR3 is 14 residues long. The trim removed 7 bases at V and 2 bases at J, leaving 3 bases unmatched.